This TCR beta chain originates from a study of prognosis after radiotherapy for stage I lung cancer. Study overall: Concurrent therapy with stereotactic body radiotherapy was received by no patient. Among the patients, several developed distant metastases after radiotherapy at a median of roughly seven months, and some 14 showed no significant progression. General observations from the study: Differing TRBV and TRBJ gene usage was reportedly seen between patients with and without metastases.

Germline V lookup: CDR1 KGHDR, CDR2 SFDVKD. The CDR3 is 18 residues long. The ends were cut back, 4 bases at V and 4 bases at J, with 24 bases in the middle. Multiplex PCR, run in two rounds, amplified TCR beta CDR3 from genomic DNA. Amplification during the initial PCR round employed primers specific to each TRBV and TRBJ gene. TCRdb re-analysed the multiplex PCR reads in MiXCR, keeping a single row per CDR3 protein. The data contain 8,500 or so distinct CDR3 sequences, 62% of them singletons. In the case of this clonotype: Its antigen is not identified.

Specimen: PBMCs, collected before or after stereotactic body radiation therapy (not recorded which). This clonotype was sampled from a donor aged 50 or older with non-small cell lung cancer. V usage is TRBV24-1 and J usage is TRBJ1-1, with no clear D. CDR3 nucleotides: TGTGCCACCAGTGAGAAAGGGTGTCCCAAGGGTGTGGCCACTGAAGCTTTCTTT. Encoded protein: CATSEKGCPKGVATEAFF.